A single sample gave rise to the 29 T cell receptor beta chains below, sequenced in a study of regulatory T cells in long-lasting Graves disease (TCRdb year 2021). Receptor amplification or capture employed multiplex PCR. Instrument used: Illumina HiSeq 4000. TCR beta libraries were built with iRepertoire HTBI primers and Arm-PCR amplification of CDR3 regions. The raw public reads went through TCRdb reprocessing: fastp at Q25, MiXCR clone calling, in-frame beta chains kept. Each entry is one CDR3 protein sequence, shown with its most common DNA and genes. The sample contains 200,000 to 250,000 distinct CDR3 sequences, around 20% of them found a single time. Over 11% of the sample lies in the top ten. The intended sense of this specimen's time point label: newly diagnosed GD, antithyroid drugs for less than 3 months. For both TCR sequencing and RNA sequencing, RNA was extracted from PBMCs using TRIzol.

Here the sequenced sample was peripheral blood mononuclear cells (PBMCs), taken at new diagnosis, from a patient treated with antithyroid drugs. The receptors stem from a female donor with Graves disease.

This clonotype was recorded many times. This chain connects TRBV7-2 to TRBJ1-5; no definite D call. Germline V gives CDR1 SGHTA, CDR2 FQGNSA. The length of the CDR3 is 15 residues. V was trimmed by 1 base and J by 0 bases, leaving 7 bases between them. CDR3 in DNA: TGTGCCAGCAGCTTAGGAGGATATAGCAATCAGCCCCAGCATTTT. Its translation is CASSLGGYSNQPQHF.

This clonotype has a count of ten or more. The junction and the germline gene differ at one end; a read error may be behind it. The V call is TRBV11-3, the J call TRBJ2-5; 10 positions agree with TRBD1. The germline V gene has CDR1 SGHNT and CDR2 YENEEA. The CDR3 runs to 15 residues. CDR3 bases: TGTGTCAGCAGCTCTAATCCGGGACAGGGGGAGACCCAGTACTTC. It specifies CVSSSNPGQGETQYF.

This clonotype occurred many times. V usage is TRBV20-1 and J usage is TRBJ1-4, with D perhaps matching TRBD1 (5 bases). The ends were cut back, 0 bases at V and 4 bases at J, with 9 bases in the middle. CDR1 and CDR2 (germline): DFQATT, SNEGSKA (reference sequence). The CDR3 is made up of 14 amino acids. The CDR3 sequence is CSARDRGVNEKLFF. CDR3 coding DNA: TGCAGTGCTAGAGATCGAGGGGTTAATGAAAAACTGTTTTTT.

The chain combines TRBV19 with TRBJ1-1, with D perhaps TRBD1 (5 bases). CDR3 length: 16 amino acids. V was shortened by 5 bases and J by 2 bases, with 18 bases between the two germline ends. From germline, CDR1 is LNHDA and CDR2 SQIVND (reference sequence). The CDR3 loop reads CASSPPGRGKNTEAFF. CDR3 coding DNA: TGTGCCAGTAGTCCACCGGGACGGGGGAAAAACACTGAAGCTTTCTTT.

The chain links TRBV5-5 to TRBJ2-7; 13 bases align to TRBD2. This CDR3 region has 16 residues. The trim removed 3 bases at V and 2 bases at J, leaving 5 bases unmatched. Germline-derived CDR1 and CDR2 are SGHKS and YYEKEE (reference sequence). CDR3 in DNA: TGTGCCAGCAGCTGGGGGGGACTAGCGGGGCCCTACGAGCAGTACTTC. Translating it yields CASSWGGLAGPYEQYF.

This clonotype was observed many times. DNA of the CDR3: TGTGCCAGCAGCTTAGATCTGCTAGAGACCCAGTACTTC. Its translation: CASSLDLLETQYF. The chain links TRBV11-2 to TRBJ2-5; unclear D gene. V lost 0 bases, J lost 4 bases, and 6 bases lay in between. Germline V gene sequence: CDR1 SGHAT, CDR2 FQNNGV. There are 13 residues in the CDR3.

Note on this clonotype: A far larger clone is one nucleotide away, so this likely arose from a read error. The V call is TRBV5-5, the J call TRBJ2-2; no firm D call. V was pared by 5 bases and J by 4 bases, with 15 bases between. The CDR3 is made up of 15 amino acids. Germline V gene data show CDR1 as SGHKS and CDR2 as YYEKEE (reference sequence). CDR3 amino acids: CASSLRDGPTGELFF. The CDR3 DNA sequence: TGTGCCAGCAGTCTCCGAGACGGGCCCACCGGGGAGCTGTTTTTT.

This clonotype has at least ten counts. V usage is TRBV2 and J usage is TRBJ2-1, with D perhaps TRBD2 (6 bases). The CDR3 totals 14 residues. V lost 7 bases to trimming and J lost 9 bases, with 19 bases between them. In germline, CDR1 is SNHLY, CDR2 FYNNEI. Here the CDR3 DNA reads TGTGCCAGCAATTCCGGGGGAAGGATTGGTGAGCAGTTCTTC. This encodes CASNSGGRIGEQFF.

On this clonotype: This may be a read error, as it is one base from a much larger clone. The CDR3: CASSSRGSDEQFF. CDR3 DNA sequence: TGTGCCAGCAGTAGCAGGGGAAGCGATGAGCAGTTCTTC. This rearrangement joins TRBV5-8 to TRBJ2-1, with a possible D match to TRBD1 (6 bases). CDR3 length equals 13 residues. Germline values: CDR1 SGHTS, CDR2 YDEGEE. Trimming took 5 bases from V and 8 from J, leaving 14 bases between them.

This clonotype was seen a few times. V and J are TRBV10-2 and TRBJ2-7, with 9 bases matching TRBD1. Trimming cost V 6 bases and J 2 bases; bases outside gene matches: 11. Per germline, CDR1 WSHSY and CDR2 SAAADI. CDR3 length: 16 amino acids. In DNA form, the CDR3 reads TGCGCCAGCAGGGACCCGGGACAGGGCGCTACCTACGAGCAGTACTTC. This encodes CASRDPGQGATYEQYF.

This clonotype was seen a single time. CDR3 region: CASRHPQGNSPLHF. In DNA, the CDR3 is TGTGCCAGCAGGCACCCACAGGGGAATTCACCCCTCCACTTT. This sequence joins TRBV28 and TRBJ1-6; TRBD1 matches 7 bases. The trim removed 6 bases at V and 7 bases at J, leaving 6 bases unmatched. CDR3 length: 14 amino acids. CDR1 and CDR2 (germline): MDHEN, SYDVKM.

This clonotype was seen repeatedly, ten times or more. The chain carries TRBV10-3 and TRBJ1-1, with D maybe TRBD1 (6 bases). The CDR3 is 14 residues long. Germline assignment: CDR1 ENHRY and CDR2 SYGVKD. Trimming took 11 bases from V and 0 from J, leaving 16 bases between them. The CDR3: CASQEGDMNTEAFF. The CDR3 DNA is TGTGCCTCTCAGGAGGGGGACATGAACACTGAAGCTTTCTTT.

Regarding this clonotype: Possible read error: a much larger clone is one base away. The chain links TRBV6-1 to TRBJ1-2; D is ambiguous. Germline V gene lookup returns CDR1 MNHNS and CDR2 SASEGT. The CDR3 sequence is 15 residues long. The CDR3 region is CASSPRGVPNYGNTF. CDR3 DNA sequence: TGTGCCAGCAGTCCACGGGGAGTACCGAACTATGGCAACACCTTC.

A few counts support this clonotype. The CDR3 does not close with the conserved phenylalanine or tryptophan, likely indicating a read error. The chain uses TRBV7-2 and TRBJ1-5; D gene uncertain. Trimming pared 4 bases from V and 4 bases from J, leaving 14 bases between. The germline V gene encodes CDR1 SGHTA and CDR2 FQGNSA. CDR3 size: 15 residues. The CDR3 DNA sequence: TGTGCCAGCAGCTCCGCTGTAGGGTCAAATCAGCCCCAGCATCTT. Translation gives CASSSAVGSNQPQHL.

This clonotype was seen only a few times. The chain couples TRBV19 to TRBJ1-5; no reliable D call. With 4 bases removed from V and 2 bases from J, the gap between germline ends came to 15 bases. Germline CDR1 and CDR2: LNHDA and SQIVND (reference sequence). The CDR3 totals 16 residues. As DNA, the CDR3 is TGTGCCAGTAGTAAAGGGAGCGGGGTTCGCAATCAGCCCCAGCATTTT. It yields the protein CASSKGSGVRNQPQHF. Based on the CDR3 plus reference TRBV19 and TRBJ1-5, the full variable domain is DGGITQSPKYLFRKEGQNVTLSCEQNLNHDAMYWYRQDPGQGLRLIYYSQIVNDFQKGDIAEGYSVSREKKESFPLTVTSAQKNPTAFYLCASSKGSGVRNQPQHFGDGTRLSIL.

This clonotype has ten or more counts. This chain connects TRBV15 to TRBJ2-1, with D tentatively TRBD1 or TRBD2 (5 bases each). The CDR3 sequence is 16 residues long. Trimming left V 0 bases short and J 6 bases short, with 15 bases between. Germline CDR1 LNHNV, CDR2 YYDKDF (reference sequence). Here the CDR3 reads CATSRDRGSRGNEQFF. CDR3 DNA: TGTGCCACCAGCAGAGACCGGGGCAGCAGAGGCAATGAGCAGTTCTTC.

The chain joins TRBV13 to TRBJ2-7; a possible D gene is TRBD2 (5 bases). The germline V gene has CDR1 PRHDT and CDR2 FYEKMQ (reference sequence). Trimming took 7 bases from V and 5 from J, leaving 12 bases between them. The CDR3 runs 12 residues. The CDR3 loop is CASNVGSHEQYF. The CDR3 DNA reads TGTGCCAGCAACGTAGGGAGCCACGAGCAGTACTTC. The full variable domain, its missing parts supplied by reference TRBV13 and TRBJ2-7, is AAGVIQSPRHLIKEKRETATLKCYPIPRHDTVYWYQQGPGQDPQFLISFYEKMQSDKGSIPDRFSAQQFSDYHSELNMSSLELGDSALYFCASNVGSHEQYFGPGTRLTVT.

The V gene is TRBV6-1, the J gene TRBJ1-1; 9 positions match TRBD1. The length of the CDR3 is 14 residues. Germline V gives CDR1 MNHNS, CDR2 SASEGT. V trimming: 8 bases; J trimming: 0 bases; junction bases outside the gene matches: 4. The CDR3 sequence is CASGQGRVNTEAFF. The CDR3 DNA is TGTGCCAGCGGACAGGGGAGGGTGAACACTGAAGCTTTCTTT.

The chain carries TRBV5-5 and TRBJ2-1, with 11 bases aligning to TRBD2. Per germline, CDR1 SGHKS and CDR2 YYEKEE (reference sequence). V trimming: 6 bases; J trimming: 0 bases; junction bases outside the gene matches: 11. This CDR3 is 18 amino acids long. The DNA for the CDR3 is TGTGCCAGCACCCCGAGGGTACTAGCGGGAGTCTCCTACAATGAGCAGTTCTTC. It is translated as CASTPRVLAGVSYNEQFF. The full variable domain, with the rest looked up from reference TRBV5-5 and TRBJ2-1, is DAGVTQSPTHLIKTRGQQVTLRCSPISGHKSVSWYQQVLGQGPQFIFQYYEKEERGRGNFPDRFSARQFPNYSSELNVNALLLGDSALYLCASTPRVLAGVSYNEQFFGPGTRLTVL.

This clonotype was seen ten or more times. The chain carries TRBV7-2 and TRBJ2-5; 9 bases map to TRBD2. The germline V gene encodes CDR1 SGHTA and CDR2 FQGNSA. After removal of 5 bases from V and 5 bases from J, the junction contained 6 bases not matched to a gene. This CDR3 spans 14 amino acids. CDR3: CASSLGLAWETQYF. In nucleotides, the CDR3 is TGTGCCAGCAGCCTAGGACTAGCGTGGGAGACCCAGTACTTC.

This clonotype occurred a few times. V and J are TRBV6-2 or TRBV6-3 and TRBJ2-4; 7 bases line up with TRBD2. Trimming at V came to 5 bases and at J to 7 bases, leaving 8 bases not matched to a gene. Germline V gene lookup returns CDR1 MNHEY and CDR2 SVGEGT. The CDR3 is 14 amino acids. Written as DNA, the CDR3 is TGTGCCAGCAGTGAATGGGGGGGGGTGAACATTCAGTACTTC. Amino acids: CASSEWGGVNIQYF.

This clonotype was seen ten or more times. The chain joins TRBV13 to TRBJ2-5; the D is unclear. V gave up 0 bases and J gave up 5 bases, with 13 bases separating them. The CDR3 runs to 15 residues. Per germline, CDR1 PRHDT and CDR2 FYEKMQ (reference sequence). The CDR3 here is CASSLGRQTAETQYF. Here the CDR3 DNA reads TGTGCCAGCAGCTTAGGCCGGCAAACGGCGGAGACCCAGTACTTC. Full variable domain (missing parts from reference TRBV13 and TRBJ2-5): AAGVIQSPRHLIKEKRETATLKCYPIPRHDTVYWYQQGPGQDPQFLISFYEKMQSDKGSIPDRFSAQQFSDYHSELNMSSLELGDSALYFCASSLGRQTAETQYFGPGTRLLVL.

Worth noting for this clonotype: A far larger clone is just one base off, so this is likely a read error. The conserved closing phenylalanine or tryptophan is absent in this CDR3, likely reflecting a read error. CDR3 loop: CASSSGVDWSNEQFS. Here the CDR3 DNA reads TGTGCCAGCAGCTCGGGGGTCGATTGGTCCAATGAGCAGTTCTCC. J is TRBJ2-5 and V is TRBV11-3, with a tentative D call TRBD2 (6 bases). The DNA end is a closer match to TRBJ2-1, so the J assignment may be wrong. This CDR3 has 15 amino acids. Germline V gene data show CDR1 as SGHNT and CDR2 as YENEEA.

This chain joins TRBV20-1 and TRBJ2-7, with D unresolved. The V gene lost 0 bases and the J gene lost 5 bases, with 11 bases spanning the gap. The CDR3 loop spans 13 amino acids. Germline CDR1 is DFQATT and CDR2 is SNEGSKA (reference sequence). This CDR3 is CSARDQDPHEQYF. CDR3 coding DNA: TGCAGTGCTAGAGACCAAGATCCCCACGAGCAGTACTTC.

Regarding this clonotype: A far larger clone differs by one base, so this is likely a read error. V usage is TRBV7-2 and J usage is TRBJ2-6, with TRBD2 as a possible D gene (5 bases). V was pared by 8 bases and J by 0 bases, with 26 bases between. The CDR3 sequence is 20 residues long. CDR1 and CDR2 (germline): SGHTA, FQGNSA. The CDR3 DNA is TGTGCCAGCGCCGCTCTGAGGGAGCAGAGCATACGCTCTGGGGCCAACGTCCTGACTTTC. It is translated as CASAALREQSIRSGANVLTF.

This clonotype appeared many times. The chain links TRBV2 to TRBJ2-7; 7 bases are shared with TRBD1. Germline CDR1 reads SNHLY; CDR2 reads FYNNEI. This CDR3 contains 15 residues. After removal of 5 bases from V and 2 bases from J, the junction contained 9 bases not matched to a gene. CDR3 sequence (DNA): TGTGCCAGCAGTAGGGACAGCCAAAGTACCTACGAGCAGTACTTC. It is translated as CASSRDSQSTYEQYF.

The chain carries TRBV5-6 and TRBJ1-4; 8 positions match TRBD1. V lost 4 bases and J lost 0; bases outside the gene matches: 2. The CDR3 spans 15 residues. CDR1 and CDR2 from the germline V gene are SGHDT and YYEEEE. The CDR3 bases are TGTGCCAGCAGCCGACAGGGGTCAACTAATGAAAAACTGTTTTTT. It is translated as CASSRQGSTNEKLFF.

About this clonotype: A much bigger clone sits one base away, suggesting this may be a read error. The chain couples TRBV6-5 to TRBJ1-2; D might be TRBD1 (5 bases). The CDR3 runs to 13 residues. Germline lookup yields CDR1 MNHEY and CDR2 SVGAGI. The CDR3 sequence: CASSYPGNYVYTF. In nucleotides, the CDR3 is TGTGCCAGCAGTTACCCAGGGAACTATGTCTACACCTTC.

This clonotype was detected only a few times. The chain carries TRBV5-6 and TRBJ2-3; 15 bases align to TRBD2. This CDR3 spans 19 amino acids. Germline lookup yields CDR1 SGHDT and CDR2 YYEEEE. The ends lost 4 bases at V and 0 bases at J; junction bases unmatched: 9. The CDR3 DNA sequence: TGTGCCAGCAGCCGTTCCGGGACTAGCGGGGGGATTAGCACAGATACGCAGTATTTT. Its protein product is CASSRSGTSGGISTDTQYF.